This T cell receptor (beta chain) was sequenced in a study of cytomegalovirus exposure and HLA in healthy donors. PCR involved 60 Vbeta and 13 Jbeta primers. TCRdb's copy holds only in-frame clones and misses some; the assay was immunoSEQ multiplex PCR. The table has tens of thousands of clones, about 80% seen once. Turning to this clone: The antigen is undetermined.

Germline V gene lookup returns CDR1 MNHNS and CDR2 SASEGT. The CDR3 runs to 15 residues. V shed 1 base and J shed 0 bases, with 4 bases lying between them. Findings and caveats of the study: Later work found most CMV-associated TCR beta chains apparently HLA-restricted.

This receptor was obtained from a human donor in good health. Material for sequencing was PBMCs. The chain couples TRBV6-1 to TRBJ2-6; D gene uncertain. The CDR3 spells CASSEDFSGANVLTF. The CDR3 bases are TGTGCCAGCAGTGAAGACTTCTCTGGGGCCAACGTCCTGACTTTC.